The 14 T cell receptor beta chains listed next were all sequenced from one sample in a study of T cell responses to AZD1222 COVID-19 vaccine. TCRdb's table, derived via immunoSEQ multiplex PCR, lists solely in-frame clones and lacks some. Of under 140,000 clones in the sample, around 89% were seen once. The sample was peripheral blood, taken on day 0 of AZD1222 vaccination. The receptor set was obtained from an adult in good health.

V is TRBV28 and J is TRBJ1-2; D is unclear. CDR3 length: 14 amino acids. Germline CDR1 and CDR2: MDHEN and SYDVKM. Deletions cut 3 bases from V and 2 bases from J, with 10 bases between. This chain's CDR3 is CASSFGQTNYGYTF. In DNA, the CDR3 is TGTGCCAGCAGTTTTGGGCAGACAAACTATGGCTACACCTTC.

J is TRBJ1-1 and V is TRBV3-1 (or the pseudogene TRBV3-2), with 10 bases matching TRBD1. CDR3 length: 14 amino acids. Germline V gene lookup returns CDR1 LGHDT and CDR2 YNNKEL (reference sequence). V dropped 5 bases and J dropped 5; count of bases not matched to a gene: 5. The CDR3 DNA reads TGTGCCAGCAGCTACCGGGACAGGGGTACTGAAGCTTTCTTT. Translated, it gives CASSYRDRGTEAFF.

The rearrangement uses TRBV7-2 and TRBJ2-2; TRBD2 matches 7 bases. The ends lost 1 base at V and 0 bases at J; junction bases unmatched: 5. CDR3 length equals 17 residues. Germline V gene sequence: CDR1 SGHTA, CDR2 FQGNSA. The CDR3 sequence is CASSLVGDYSNTGELFF. The CDR3, as DNA: TGTGCCAGCAGCTTAGTTGGGGACTACTCGAACACCGGGGAGCTGTTTTTT.

This clone was counted a single time. The chain uses TRBV16 and TRBJ1-3; D is perhaps TRBD1 (6 bases). V was pared by 2 bases and J by 0 bases, with 11 bases between. Germline loops: CDR1 KGHSY, CDR2 FQNENV. CDR3 length equals 16 residues. CDR3 amino acids: CASSQGQPASGNTIYF. The CDR3 coding sequence is TGTGCCAGCAGCCAAGGACAGCCGGCCTCTGGAAACACCATATATTTT.

This chain uses TRBV19 with TRBJ2-2; D call uncertain. CDR1 and CDR2 from the germline V gene are LNHDA and SQIVND (reference sequence). This CDR3 is 13 amino acids long. V dropped 1 base and J dropped 5 bases, with 5 bases sitting between them. CDR3 DNA: TGTGCCAGTAGTATAGGTCTGACCGGGGAGCTGTTTTTT. This translates into CASSIGLTGELFF.

The genes are TRBV4-2 and TRBJ2-3, with D unclear. This CDR3 contains 15 residues. Looked up from germline, CDR1 is LGHNA and CDR2 is YNFKEQ. The ends were cut back, 0 bases at V and 4 bases at J, with 11 bases in the middle. CDR3: CASSQDRQVADTQYF. The CDR3 nucleotides read TGTGCCAGCAGCCAAGATCGGCAGGTTGCAGATACGCAGTATTTT.

This chain links TRBV11-2 with TRBJ1-2; 8 nucleotides match TRBD1. Germline V lookup: CDR1 SGHAT, CDR2 FQNNGV. V trimming: 4 bases; J trimming: 3 bases; junction bases outside the gene matches: 7. CDR3 length equals 15 residues. The CDR3 reads CASSSQGQAHYGYTF. The CDR3 coding sequence is TGTGCCAGCAGCTCCCAGGGACAGGCACACTATGGCTACACCTTC.

The chain combines TRBV6-2 or TRBV6-3 with TRBJ2-7; 8 positions agree with TRBD2. Germline CDR1 reads MNHEY; CDR2 reads SVGEGT. The CDR3 length is 14 residues. J lost 6 bases, V lost 2 bases, and 6 bases had no gene match. The CDR3 DNA reads as TGTGCCAGCAGTTACCAGCGGGAGATCCCCGAGCAGTACTTC. It translates to CASSYQREIPEQYF.

The chain has TRBV29-1 and TRBJ2-3; D is unresolved. CDR3 size: 13 residues. Deletions cut 4 bases from V and 2 bases from J, with 10 bases between. CDR1 SQVTM and CDR2 ANQGSEA come from the germline V gene. The CDR3 sequence is CSVALLTTDTQYF. Written as DNA, the CDR3 is TGCAGCGTTGCTTTGTTGACCACAGATACGCAGTATTTT.

The V call is TRBV3-1 (or the pseudogene TRBV3-2), the J call TRBJ1-1; D not resolved. With 0 bases removed from V and 7 bases from J, the gap between germline ends came to 3 bases. CDR1 is LGHDT, CDR2 YNNKEL, per germline (reference sequence). The CDR3 is made up of 11 amino acids. The CDR3: CASSQDIEAFF. As DNA, the CDR3 is TGTGCCAGCAGCCAAGATATTGAAGCTTTCTTT.

The CDR3 DNA is TGCGCCAGCAGCCCCGGGACCGCAGAGGCACCCCTCCACTTT. It codes for CASSPGTAEAPLHF. The rearrangement joins TRBV23-1 to TRBJ1-6; a possible D gene is TRBD1 (5 bases). TRBV23-1 is an ORF, with its function uncertain. V lost 6 bases and J lost 11, with 17 bases in between. This CDR3 spans 14 amino acids.

The chain employs TRBV7-9 and TRBJ2-7, with D tentatively TRBD1 (5 bases). This CDR3 is built from 13 residues. CDR1 SEHNR and CDR2 FQNEAQ come from the germline V gene (reference sequence). V was cut by 5 bases and J by 3 bases, with 11 bases left in between. CDR3 bases: TGTGCCAGCAGCACCCGACAGTTCTACGAGCAGTACTTC. Encoded protein: CASSTRQFYEQYF.

The gene calls are TRBV4-1 and TRBJ1-1; no clear D gene. The CDR3 consists of 15 residues. V was trimmed by 1 base and J by 4 bases, leaving 13 bases between them. CDR1 and CDR2 from the germline V gene are MGHRA and YSYEKL. The CDR3 here is CASSQGWQSGTEAFF. The CDR3 DNA reads TGCGCCAGCAGCCAAGGTTGGCAAAGTGGCACTGAAGCTTTCTTT.

The chain combines TRBV19 with TRBJ1-5; no reliable D call. This CDR3 spans 16 amino acids. The V end lost 3 bases, the J end lost 2 bases, and 14 bases lay between the germline ends. The germline gives CDR1 LNHDA, CDR2 SQIVND (reference sequence). The CDR3 coding sequence is TGTGCCAGTAGTATCTCTCAAACAGTCCGCAATCAGCCCCAGCATTTT. Protein product: CASSISQTVRNQPQHF.